These 18 T cell receptor beta chains share one sample of origin, sequenced in a study of blood T cell repertoires in COVID-19. Libraries were prepared by immunoSEQ multiplex PCR; TCRdb keeps only in-frame clonotypes and omits some of them. There are tens of thousands of clones in the sample; around four fifths occur only once, and 10% to 15% lies in the top ten. Source material: peripheral blood. These receptors all come from a human donor in a cohort sampled during active COVID-19.

The rearrangement links TRBV2 to TRBJ1-1, with D perhaps matching TRBD1 (6 bases). The CDR3 covers 14 residues. The germline V and J ends were trimmed by 5 bases and 8 bases, with 18 bases remaining between them. Germline V CDR1 and CDR2: SNHLY, FYNNEI. CDR3: CASSKDRSISEAFF. CDR3 in DNA: TGTGCCAGCAGTAAAGACAGGAGTATCTCCGAAGCTTTCTTT.

This chain joins TRBV7-2 and TRBJ2-7; TRBD2 matches at 8 bases. This CDR3 has 14 amino acids. Germline loops: CDR1 SGHTA, CDR2 FQGNSA. Trimming cost V 5 bases and J 4 bases; bases outside gene matches: 7. In DNA, the CDR3 is TGTGCCAGCAGCACCGGGACTAGGCAATACGAGCAGTACTTC. Protein product: CASSTGTRQYEQYF.

The V gene is TRBV4-3, the J gene TRBJ2-1; 8 nucleotides agree with TRBD2. In germline, CDR1 is LGHNA, CDR2 YSLEER. The CDR3 is 16 amino acids. V trimming: 1 base; J trimming: 2 bases; junction bases outside the gene matches: 4. CDR3 protein: CASSQVTGLAYNEQFF. CDR3 sequence (DNA): TGCGCCAGCAGCCAAGTTACGGGACTAGCCTACAATGAGCAGTTCTTC.

This clone was found once. The J gene is TRBJ1-5, the V gene TRBV10-3, with D unresolved. Germline assignment: CDR1 ENHRY and CDR2 SYGVKD. Trimming cost V 3 bases and J 4 bases, with 7 bases left between them. This CDR3 contains 13 residues. The CDR3 loop is CAISDGGNQPQHF. The CDR3 DNA follows: TGTGCCATCAGTGACGGAGGGAATCAGCCCCAGCATTTT.

This clone appeared a single time. V gene TRBV7-2 combines with J gene TRBJ1-2; D remains unclear. The CDR3 length is 14 residues. V was trimmed by 1 base and J by 0 bases, leaving 6 bases between them. CDR1 SGHTA and CDR2 FQGNSA come from the germline V gene. CDR3 sequence (DNA): TGTGCCAGCAGCTTAGTGGCAGCTAACTATGGCTACACCTTC. The encoded protein is CASSLVAANYGYTF. The entire variable domain, with the rest obtained from reference TRBV7-2 and TRBJ1-2, is as follows: GAGVSQSPSNKVTEKGKDVELRCDPISGHTALYWYRQSLGQGLEFLIYFQGNSAPDKSGLPSDRFSAERTGGSVSTLTIQRTQQEDSAVYLCASSLVAANYGYTFGSGTRLTVV.

This clone has just one count. The rearrangement uses TRBV5-1 and TRBJ1-1; 7 bases line up with TRBD1. The CDR3 extends over 14 amino acids. The V segment lost 2 bases and the J segment 3 bases; nucleotides outside the gene matches: 4. Per the germline V gene, CDR1 is SGHRS and CDR2 is YFSETQ. CDR3 region: CASSFSGGYTEAFF. CDR3 nucleotides: TGCGCCAGCAGCTTTTCAGGGGGGTACACTGAAGCTTTCTTT.

The gene calls are TRBV29-1 and TRBJ2-3; the match to TRBD1 covers 9 bases. Germline V lookup: CDR1 SQVTM, CDR2 ANQGSEA. There are 18 residues in the CDR3. V was pared by 7 bases and J by 6 bases, with 23 bases of the junction left unmatched. CDR3 region: CSASGQDQQGAVSDTQYF. For the CDR3, the DNA is TGCAGCGCCTCCGGACAGGATCAACAGGGGGCTGTTTCCGATACGCAGTATTTT.

The rearrangement links TRBV7-9 to TRBJ1-2; a weak D match, TRBD1 (6 bases). Trimming removed 6 bases at V and 0 bases at J, with 17 bases between. CDR3 length: 16 residues. In germline, CDR1 is SEHNR, CDR2 FQNEAQ (reference sequence). CDR3 nucleotide sequence: TGTGCCAGCAGTTCAGGCGGACAGCGAGCTAACTATGGCTACACCTTC. It translates to CASSSGGQRANYGYTF.

The V and J genes are TRBV6-5 and TRBJ1-1; the match to TRBD1 covers 9 bases. Germline CDR1 and CDR2: MNHEY and SVGAGI. This CDR3 has 14 amino acids. Trimming took 8 bases from V and 4 from J; bases not matched to a gene: 8. CDR3 coding DNA: TGTGCCAGCCTCAGAGGACAGGGGAGCACTGAAGCTTTCTTT. As protein: CASLRGQGSTEAFF.

This sequence joins TRBV2 and TRBJ2-7; a possible D gene is TRBD2 (5 bases). The V end lost 5 bases, the J end lost 4 bases, and 12 bases lay between the germline ends. The length of the CDR3 is 13 residues. Germline lookup yields CDR1 SNHLY and CDR2 FYNNEI. The CDR3 nucleotides read TGTGCCAGCAGTTCCGGACGGGGTTACGAGCAGTACTTC. Its protein is CASSSGRGYEQYF.

The chain carries TRBV19 and TRBJ2-1; TRBD2 aligns across 9 bases. Germline assignment: CDR1 LNHDA and CDR2 SQIVND (reference sequence). This CDR3 has 16 residues. The V segment lost 5 bases and the J segment 7 bases; nucleotides outside the gene matches: 12. The CDR3 DNA reads as TGTGCCAGTAGTGTGGCGGGAGGGGGCGGGGTAAATGAGCAGTTCTTC. Its protein product is CASSVAGGGGVNEQFF.

The chain carries TRBV4-1 and TRBJ2-1; D gene uncertain. Germline V gene data show CDR1 as MGHRA and CDR2 as YSYEKL. V dropped 4 bases and J dropped 4 bases, with 8 bases sitting between them. This CDR3 has 13 amino acids. CDR3 residues: CASSLPAYNEQFF. For the CDR3, the DNA is TGCGCCAGCAGCCTTCCTGCGTACAATGAGCAGTTCTTC.

The rearrangement links TRBV4-2 to TRBJ2-7, with no clear D. Trimming shortened V by 2 bases and J by 6 bases, and 5 bases separated the two germline ends. Germline CDR1 and CDR2: LGHNA and YNFKEQ. The CDR3 runs 11 residues. CDR3 nucleotides: TGTGCCAGCAGCCAAAACAGCGAGCAGTACTTC. This gives the protein CASSQNSEQYF.

The CDR3 spells CASSSEEYNSPLHF. The CDR3 DNA reads as TGTGCCAGCAGCAGTGAGGAATATAATTCACCCCTCCACTTT. V is TRBV6-2 or TRBV6-3 and J is TRBJ1-6; D is uncertain. CDR1 and CDR2 from the germline V gene are MNHEY and SVGEGT. The CDR3 runs 14 residues. Trimming cost V 6 bases and J 4 bases, with 10 bases left between them.

In this sample, this clone turned up once. The chain has TRBV19 and TRBJ2-1; 8 positions match TRBD2. The CDR3 runs 16 residues. The germline gives CDR1 LNHDA, CDR2 SQIVND (reference sequence). Trimming cost V 5 bases and J 5 bases; bases outside gene matches: 11. The CDR3 spells CASSSVWRGDHNEQFF. The CDR3 nucleotides are TGTGCCAGTAGTTCAGTGTGGCGGGGGGACCACAATGAGCAGTTCTTC.

This clone appeared a single time. This chain uses TRBV19 with TRBJ2-7, with 7 positions matching TRBD1. This CDR3 comprises 13 residues. V was pared by 7 bases and J by 4 bases, with 7 bases of the junction left unmatched. Germline loops: CDR1 LNHDA, CDR2 SQIVND (reference sequence). Here the CDR3 DNA reads TGTGCCAGTAAGGGCAGGGGGTTGTACGAGCAGTACTTC. Translated, it gives CASKGRGLYEQYF.

The CDR3 DNA sequence: TGCGCCAGCAGCCACACACCGACAGGGCGGATGAACACTGAAGCTTTCTTT. This encodes CASSHTPTGRMNTEAFF. The genes are TRBV4-1 and TRBJ1-1; 7 nucleotides line up with TRBD1. The CDR3 length is 17 residues. CDR1 and CDR2 (germline): MGHRA, YSYEKL. The V segment lost 3 bases and the J segment 0 bases; nucleotides outside the gene matches: 10.

This clone is judged medium-sized. This chain joins TRBV14 and TRBJ1-1, with a weak D call TRBD1 (5 bases). Per the germline V gene, CDR1 is SGHDN and CDR2 is FVKESK. Between the trimmed V and J ends, which lost 3 bases and 4 bases, there was a span of 15 bases. The CDR3 has 15 residues. CDR3 DNA: TGTGCCAGCAGCCACGGCGGGGCGCTTGGCACTGAAGCTTTCTTT. Protein: CASSHGGALGTEAFF.